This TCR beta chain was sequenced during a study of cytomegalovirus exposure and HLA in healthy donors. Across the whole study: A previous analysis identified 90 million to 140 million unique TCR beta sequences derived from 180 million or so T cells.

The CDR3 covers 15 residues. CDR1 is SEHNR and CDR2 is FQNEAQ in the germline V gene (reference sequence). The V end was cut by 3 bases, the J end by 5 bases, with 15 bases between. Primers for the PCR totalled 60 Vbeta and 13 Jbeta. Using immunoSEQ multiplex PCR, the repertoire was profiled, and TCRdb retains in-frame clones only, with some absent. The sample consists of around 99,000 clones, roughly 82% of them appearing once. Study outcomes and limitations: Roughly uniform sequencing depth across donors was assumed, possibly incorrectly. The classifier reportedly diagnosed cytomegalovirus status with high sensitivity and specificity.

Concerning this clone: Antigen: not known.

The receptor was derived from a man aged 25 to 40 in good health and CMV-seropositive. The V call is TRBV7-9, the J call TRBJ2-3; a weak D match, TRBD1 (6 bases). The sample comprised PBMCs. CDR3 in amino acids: CASSFQGSQLDTQYF. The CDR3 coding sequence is TGTGCCAGCAGCTTCCAGGGGTCCCAATTAGATACGCAGTATTTT.